This entry describes one T cell receptor (beta chain). The antigen is undetermined. The data were obtained in a study of T cells after posttransplantation cyclophosphamide. General study results and limits: Donor-recipient repertoire similarity was low at 1-2 months, rising over year one. Tissue-infiltrating T cells from skin or gut overlapped little with blood T cells. Recipient CMV seropositivity and CMV reactivation strongly tracked TRB clonality.

Looked up from germline, CDR1 is DFQATT and CDR2 is SNEGSKA (reference sequence). This CDR3 is built from 11 residues. Trimming pared 7 bases from V and 4 bases from J, leaving 11 bases between. Methotrexate plus calcineurin inhibitor accompanied controls' myeloablative marrow transplants; sampling was 1 year later. Data came from immunoSEQ multiplex PCR; TCRdb stores just in-frame clones and leaves some out. The data hold over 15,000 clones, with roughly 84% observed a single time. This receptor was identified in a male patient aged 50 to 60 who received an allogeneic stem cell transplant from an unrelated donor, was CMV-positive, and had chronic GVHD only. A subset of T cells may come from the graft donor. The gene calls are TRBV20-1 and TRBJ2-7; perhaps TRBD1 as D (6 bases). The specimen comprised PBMCs, sampled after an allogeneic stem cell transplant with a calcineurin inhibitor and methotrexate. The CDR3 DNA follows: TGCAGTGTTAAACAGGGTTACGAGCAGTACTTC. This sequence encodes CSVKQGYEQYF.